Below, 27 T cell receptor beta chains from the same sample are listed, as sequenced in a study of radiation and T cells in renal cell carcinoma (dated by TCRdb to the early 2020s). Preparation of the library involved the immunoSEQ multiplex PCR assay. In TCRdb, the immuneACCESS table is reduced to in-frame sequences with V and J assigned. These tables do not hold every clone; where another copy was compared, an unresolved V gene accounts for under half, and the others remain unexplained. The sample includes around 60,000 clones, with roughly four fifths observed a single time. The ten largest clones represent roughly 7% of the sample. This specimen's time point label, interpreted: blood 2 weeks post-SBRT. The treatment or condition label of this sample denotes: 15 Gy SBRT to primary tumor, nephrectomy 4 weeks later. This material consisted of blood, taken from a patient whose treatment included radiotherapy and nephrectomy. The receptors were gathered from a man in his sixties with renal cell carcinoma.

The chain uses TRBV6-5 and TRBJ2-3, with D perhaps TRBD1 (5 bases). The CDR3 has 15 residues. Trimming removed 5 bases at V and 1 base at J, with 13 bases between. Germline V CDR1 and CDR2: MNHEY, SVGAGI. CDR3 sequence (DNA): TGTGCCAGCAGTAAAACAGGCGGACGCACAGATACGCAGTATTTT. Encoded protein: CASSKTGGRTDTQYF.

The genes are TRBV29-1 and TRBJ1-1, with D perhaps matching TRBD1 (6 bases). CDR1 and CDR2 (germline): SQVTM, ANQGSEA. This CDR3 is 17 amino acids long. V was shortened by 4 bases and J by 2 bases, with 23 bases between the two germline ends. CDR3 loop: CSVGGPQGRRGNTEAFF. The CDR3 DNA reads as TGCAGCGTTGGGGGCCCGCAGGGGAGGAGGGGCAACACTGAAGCTTTCTTT.

CDR3 sequence (DNA): TGTGCCAGCAGCTTGGGCGGGGGGGTCCCCGGGGAGCTGTTTTTT. Residues: CASSLGGGVPGELFF. J is TRBJ2-2 and V is TRBV11-3; the match to TRBD2 covers 9 bases. The germline V gene encodes CDR1 SGHNT and CDR2 YENEEA. The CDR3 length is 15 residues. V shed 3 bases and J 6 bases; nucleotides not matched to a gene: 5. Full variable domain (rest looked up from reference TRBV11-3 and TRBJ2-2): EAGVVQSPRYKIIEKKQPVAFWCNPISGHNTLYWYLQNLGQGPELLIRYENEEAVDDSQLPKDRFSAERLKGVDSTLKIQPAELGDSAVYLCASSLGGGVPGELFFGEGSRLTVL.

The chain is built from TRBV5-1 and TRBJ2-5, with D perhaps assigned TRBD1 or TRBD2 (5 bases each). The germline V gene encodes CDR1 SGHRS and CDR2 YFSETQ. The CDR3 loop spans 15 amino acids. V dropped 4 bases and J dropped 1 base, with 14 bases sitting between them. The CDR3 nucleotides read TGCGCCAGCAGCCCGCTCGAGAGGGGCCAAGAGACCCAGTACTTC. This gives the protein CASSPLERGQETQYF.

The V and J genes are TRBV11-3 and TRBJ2-1, with D perhaps TRBD1 (6 bases). CDR3 size: 14 residues. Per the germline V gene, CDR1 is SGHNT and CDR2 is YENEEA. Trimming stripped 5 bases from V and 6 bases from J, with 14 bases between. The CDR3 region is CASSAKDRFNEQFF. The CDR3 DNA sequence: TGTGCCAGCAGCGCTAAAGACAGGTTCAATGAGCAGTTCTTC. Looking up the rest from reference TRBV11-3 and TRBJ2-1 gives the full variable domain: EAGVVQSPRYKIIEKKQPVAFWCNPISGHNTLYWYLQNLGQGPELLIRYENEEAVDDSQLPKDRFSAERLKGVDSTLKIQPAELGDSAVYLCASSAKDRFNEQFFGPGTRLTVL.

The gene calls are TRBV5-6 and TRBJ1-1; 8 positions agree with TRBD1. CDR1 and CDR2 from the germline V gene are SGHDT and YYEEEE. V shed 4 bases and J 3 bases; nucleotides not matched to a gene: 8. The CDR3 extends over 15 amino acids. The CDR3 DNA reads as TGTGCCAGCAGCATCCCGGGACAGGATTACACTGAAGCTTTCTTT. Translated, it gives CASSIPGQDYTEAFF. Based on the CDR3 plus reference TRBV5-6 and TRBJ1-1, the full variable domain is DAGVTQSPTHLIKTRGQQVTLRCSPKSGHDTVSWYQQALGQGPQFIFQYYEEEERQRGNFPDRFSGHQFPNYSSELNVNALLLGDSALYLCASSIPGQDYTEAFFGQGTRLTVV.

This chain joins TRBV19 and TRBJ2-2; 9 bases map to TRBD1. Trimming removed 10 bases from V and 3 bases from J; junction bases left unmatched: 6. Looked up from germline, CDR1 is LNHDA and CDR2 is SQIVND (reference sequence). The length of the CDR3 is 14 residues. CDR3: CATEGQGYTGELFF. Here the CDR3 DNA reads TGTGCCACCGAGGGACAGGGATACACCGGGGAGCTGTTTTTT.

The CDR3 sequence: CASKWRDTAGGYTF. Written as DNA, the CDR3 is TGTGCCAGTAAGTGGCGGGACACGGCTGGCGGCTACACCTTC. The chain has TRBV19 and TRBJ1-2, with a tentative D call TRBD1 (6 bases). V was cut by 7 bases and J by 8 bases, with 20 bases left in between. This CDR3 is 14 amino acids long. Germline V gives CDR1 LNHDA, CDR2 SQIVND (reference sequence).

The V call is TRBV25-1, the J call TRBJ1-1; D is unclear. V lost 1 base, J lost 0 bases, and 9 bases lay in between. The germline CDR1 and CDR2 sequences are MGHDK and SYGVNS. This CDR3 contains 15 residues. For the CDR3, the DNA is TGTGCCAGCAGTGAATCCTACACCTTGAACACTGAAGCTTTCTTT. Protein product: CASSESYTLNTEAFF.

The rearrangement joins TRBV5-1 to TRBJ2-3, with a possible D match to TRBD1 (5 bases). V was trimmed by 0 bases and J by 6 bases, leaving 11 bases between them. This CDR3 is built from 14 residues. Germline CDR1 and CDR2: SGHRS and YFSETQ. The CDR3 region has the DNA TGCGCCAGCAGCTTGGGACAGATTAGCGATACGCAGTATTTT. This codes for CASSLGQISDTQYF. Supplemented by reference TRBV5-1 and TRBJ2-3, the full variable domain reads KAGVTQTPRYLIKTRGQQVTLSCSPISGHRSVSWYQQTPGQGLQFLFEYFSETQRNKGNFPGRFSGRQFSNSRSEMNVSTLELGDSALYLCASSLGQISDTQYFGPGTRLTVL.

This sequence joins TRBV4-1 and TRBJ2-3; 8 nucleotides agree with TRBD1. With V trimmed by 0 bases and J by 4 bases, 9 bases remained unmatched. The CDR3 consists of 17 residues. Germline loops: CDR1 MGHRA, CDR2 YSYEKL. CDR3 bases: TGCGCCAGCAGCCAAGATACAGGCAGGGGGCGGGCAGATACGCAGTATTTT. It translates to CASSQDTGRGRADTQYF.

The CDR3 DNA follows: TGCGCCAGCAGTCGCGGGGGTAGCAATCAGCCCCAGCATTTT. It is translated as CASSRGGSNQPQHF. V and J are TRBV5-1 and TRBJ1-5; a possible D gene is TRBD1 (5 bases). Deletions cut 5 bases from V and 0 bases from J, with 9 bases between. CDR1 SGHRS and CDR2 YFSETQ come from the germline V gene. This CDR3 has 14 amino acids.

The CDR3: CASSFGTPPLMEQFF. CDR3 DNA: TGTGCCAGCAGCTTTGGGACCCCCCCCCTCATGGAGCAGTTCTTC. The chain recombines TRBV13 with TRBJ2-1, with D perhaps assigned TRBD1 or TRBD2 (5 bases each). V lost 3 bases and J lost 10, with 19 bases in between. Germline assignment: CDR1 PRHDT and CDR2 FYEKMQ (reference sequence). CDR3 length: 15 amino acids. Full variable domain (outside the CDR3, taken from reference TRBV13 and TRBJ2-1): AAGVIQSPRHLIKEKRETATLKCYPIPRHDTVYWYQQGPGQDPQFLISFYEKMQSDKGSIPDRFSAQQFSDYHSELNMSSLELGDSALYFCASSFGTPPLMEQFFGPGTRLTVL.

The CDR3 DNA is TGTGCCAGTGGCCCCGGGACTAGCGGGAGGGCGTTTGGCACAGATACGCAGTATTTT. Translated, it gives CASGPGTSGRAFGTDTQYF. The chain couples TRBV19 to TRBJ2-3; TRBD2 aligns across 16 bases. The CDR3 extends over 19 amino acids. CDR1 is LNHDA, CDR2 SQIVND, per germline (reference sequence). After removal of 8 bases from V and 1 base from J, the junction contained 12 bases not matched to a gene.

V and J are TRBV2 and TRBJ1-4; D is undetermined. Deletions cut 8 bases from V and 7 bases from J, with 17 bases between. The CDR3 extends over 14 amino acids. Germline values: CDR1 SNHLY, CDR2 FYNNEI. The CDR3 DNA sequence: TGTGCCAGCTCGAAGGAAGGGCGTCGTGAAAAACTGTTTTTT. Amino acid sequence: CASSKEGRREKLFF.

V and J are TRBV13 and TRBJ2-7, with D unresolved. The CDR3 covers 15 residues. The ends were cut back, 5 bases at V and 2 bases at J, with 16 bases in the middle. Per the germline V gene, CDR1 is PRHDT and CDR2 is FYEKMQ (reference sequence). CDR3 sequence (DNA): TGTGCCAGCAGCCCCTTCGCTGGTGTAACCTACGAGCAGTACTTC. Encoded protein: CASSPFAGVTYEQYF.

This chain connects TRBV2 to TRBJ1-5; no clear D. Per the germline V gene, CDR1 is SNHLY and CDR2 is FYNNEI. This CDR3 region has 15 residues. Deletions cut 2 bases from V and 0 bases from J, with 8 bases between. The CDR3 protein is CASSERVYSNQPQHF. In nucleotides, the CDR3 is TGTGCCAGCAGTGAAAGGGTTTATAGCAATCAGCCCCAGCATTTT.

This clone is a singleton in its sample. The V and J genes are TRBV7-9 and TRBJ2-5, with no clear D. This CDR3 comprises 13 residues. The V end lost 1 base, the J end lost 6 bases, and 9 bases lay between the germline ends. From germline, CDR1 is SEHNR and CDR2 FQNEAQ (reference sequence). CDR3 residues: CASSLEPEKTQYF. In DNA form, the CDR3 reads TGTGCCAGCAGCTTAGAACCAGAGAAGACCCAGTACTTC.

The V and J genes are TRBV5-6 and TRBJ2-1; D may correspond to TRBD1 or TRBD2 (6 bases each). The CDR3 covers 14 residues. Trimming stripped 6 bases from V and 4 bases from J, with 14 bases between. CDR1 SGHDT and CDR2 YYEEEE come from the germline V gene. CDR3 in DNA: TGTGCCAGCAAGGCCGGGGGCGCGTACAATGAGCAGTTCTTC. Its protein is CASKAGGAYNEQFF.

This sequence joins TRBV7-6 and TRBJ2-1, with D perhaps TRBD1 or TRBD2 (5 bases each). The germline V gene encodes CDR1 SGHVS and CDR2 FNYEAQ. The CDR3 loop spans 13 amino acids. Trimming pared 1 base from V and 10 bases from J, leaving 11 bases between. The CDR3 sequence is CASSLGRGEEQFF. The CDR3 DNA sequence: TGTGCCAGCAGCTTAGGTCGAGGGGAAGAGCAGTTCTTC.

The genes are TRBV6-1 and TRBJ2-7, with 9 bases aligning to TRBD2. Germline CDR1 and CDR2: MNHNS and SASEGT. The ends lost 2 bases at V and 7 bases at J; junction bases unmatched: 12. This CDR3 contains 16 residues. The CDR3 reads CASSELTGGGAGEQYF. Here the CDR3 DNA reads TGTGCCAGCAGTGAATTGACCGGCGGGGGGGCCGGGGAGCAGTACTTC.

This clone occurred once. The rearrangement uses TRBV19 and TRBJ1-4; 8 bases agree with TRBD1. The CDR3 length is 14 residues. The V gene's germline CDR1 is LNHDA and CDR2 SQIVND (reference sequence). Trimming took 7 bases from V and 14 from J; bases not matched to a gene: 15. As DNA, the CDR3 is TGTGCCAGTACCCGGACAGGGAACTCCCCCGCGCTGTTTTTT. Residues: CASTRTGNSPALFF.

This clone has only one observation. The chain has TRBV7-2 and TRBJ2-7, with D possibly matching TRBD2 (6 bases). Germline V gene sequence: CDR1 SGHTA, CDR2 FQGNSA. V was shortened by 5 bases and J by 6 bases, with 11 bases between the two germline ends. There are 12 residues in the CDR3. CDR3 amino acids: CASSQGLGEQYF. For the CDR3, the DNA is TGTGCCAGCAGCCAGGGACTTGGCGAGCAGTACTTC. The entire variable domain, with the rest obtained from reference TRBV7-2 and TRBJ2-7, is as follows: GAGVSQSPSNKVTEKGKDVELRCDPISGHTALYWYRQSLGQGLEFLIYFQGNSAPDKSGLPSDRFSAERTGGSVSTLTIQRTQQEDSAVYLCASSQGLGEQYFGPGTRLTVT.

The chain combines TRBV7-8 with TRBJ1-4; D gene unclear. The germline gives CDR1 SGHVS, CDR2 FQNEAQ. V was clipped by 3 bases and J by 4 bases, with 12 bases between them. The CDR3 is 15 amino acids. The CDR3 region is CASSLFAELNEKLFF. The CDR3 nucleotides read TGTGCCAGCAGCTTGTTCGCGGAGCTTAATGAAAAACTGTTTTTT.

The CDR3 coding sequence is TGTGCCAGCGGGGCAGGGTTGGGCACTGAAGCTTTCTTT. This sequence encodes CASGAGLGTEAFF. This chain uses TRBV6-6 with TRBJ1-1; tentatively, D is TRBD1 (5 bases). Per germline, CDR1 MNHNY and CDR2 SVGAGI (reference sequence). V dropped 8 bases and J dropped 4 bases, with 14 bases sitting between them. The CDR3 covers 13 residues.

The CDR3 sequence: CASSEWMNTEAFF. The DNA of the CDR3 is TGTGCCAGCAGTGAATGGATGAACACTGAAGCTTTCTTT. This chain uses TRBV25-1 with TRBJ1-1; D gene ambiguous. V was trimmed by 1 base and J by 0 bases, leaving 3 bases between them. There are 13 residues in the CDR3. Germline CDR1 is MGHDK and CDR2 is SYGVNS.

This rearrangement joins TRBV11-2 to TRBJ2-2, with unresolved D. Between the trimmed V and J ends, which lost 3 bases and 6 bases, there was a span of 8 bases. This CDR3 is 13 amino acids long. The germline V gene encodes CDR1 SGHAT and CDR2 FQNNGV. The CDR3 DNA reads as TGTGCCAGCAGCTTCCTGGTTGCCGGGGAGCTGTTTTTT. Encoded protein: CASSFLVAGELFF.